The clone carrying this TCR beta chain was detected ten times or more. Sequencing ends 3 residues short of the CDR3 end; the germline J gene provides the rest. This CDR3 comprises 16 residues. In germline, CDR1 is MNHEY, CDR2 SVGEGT. Trimming pared 6 bases from V and 0 bases from J, leaving 16 bases between. This sample was included in a study of T cell clonality in common variable immunodeficiency. Equal genomic DNA amounts from CVID and control samples were sequenced. Data came from immunoSEQ multiplex PCR; TCRdb stores just in-frame clones and leaves some out. The specimen has 42,000 or so clones, none found just once.

The chain carries TRBV6-2 or TRBV6-3 and TRBJ2-3, with D perhaps matching TRBD2 (6 bases). The sample comprised peripheral blood mononuclear cells. This receptor was identified in a person between 18 and 75 years old in good health. The covered CDR3 bases are TGTGCCAGCAGCCCGGGGGTAGCGATAAGCACAGATACG. It yields the protein CASSPGVAISTDT. In full, the CDR3 is CASSPGVAISTDTQYF.